What follows are 5 T cell receptor beta chains derived from one specimen sequenced in a study of radiotherapy plus CTLA-4 blockade in lung cancer. The method was immunoSEQ multiplex PCR; TCRdb's version includes in-frame clones alone and lacks a portion of them. The sample has 34,000 or so clones; 70% to 80% are singletons. The source material was peripheral blood, sampled from a patient treated with radiotherapy plus ipilimumab. The source of these receptors is a human donor with non-small cell lung cancer that progressed on radiotherapy plus ipilimumab.

The chain employs TRBV7-8 and TRBJ2-1; D is uncertain. Trimming took off 5 bases at V and 9 bases at J, with 14 bases between the two ends. The CDR3 covers 13 residues. CDR1 and CDR2 from the germline V gene are SGHVS and FQNEAQ. The CDR3 protein is CASSPGPWGEQFF. CDR3 coding DNA: TGTGCCAGCAGCCCCGGGCCCTGGGGTGAGCAGTTCTTC.

The genes are TRBV10-3 and TRBJ2-7; the D gene is possibly TRBD1 (6 bases). CDR3 size: 14 residues. CDR1 is ENHRY, CDR2 SYGVKD, per germline. The V and J ends lost 3 bases and 5 bases respectively, with 14 bases between them. CDR3: CAISDANRAHEQYF. For the CDR3, the DNA is TGTGCCATCAGTGATGCAAACAGGGCCCACGAGCAGTACTTC.

The rearrangement links TRBV29-1 to TRBJ2-1; tentatively, D is TRBD2 (5 bases). Germline V lookup: CDR1 SQVTM, CDR2 ANQGSEA. The CDR3 runs to 11 residues. Trimming took 1 base from V and 10 from J, leaving 8 bases between them. CDR3 nucleotides: TGCAGCGTTGAAGTTGTAGCGGAGCAGTTCTTC. This translates into CSVEVVAEQFF.

This sequence joins TRBV4-3 and TRBJ1-3; possible D gene TRBD1, 6 bases. Germline V lookup: CDR1 LGHNA, CDR2 YSLEER. Between the trimmed V and J ends, which lost 0 bases and 4 bases, there was a span of 10 bases. This CDR3 is 15 amino acids long. CDR3 loop: CASSQDGGDGNTIYF. CDR3 DNA: TGCGCCAGCAGCCAAGATGGGGGCGACGGAAACACCATATATTTT.

V is TRBV5-4 and J is TRBJ2-5; the match to TRBD2 covers 10 bases. This CDR3 spans 15 amino acids. CDR1 is SGHNT and CDR2 is YYREEE in the germline V gene (reference sequence). The ends lost 2 bases at V and 3 bases at J; junction bases unmatched: 4. CDR3 region: CASSFSSGGEETQYF. Written as DNA, the CDR3 is TGTGCCAGCAGCTTCTCTAGCGGGGGCGAAGAGACCCAGTACTTC.